A selection of T cell receptor beta chains follows, all from one sample in a study of cytomegalovirus exposure and HLA in healthy donors. Data came from immunoSEQ multiplex PCR; TCRdb stores just in-frame clones and leaves some out. The listing contains 65,000 to 90,000 clones. The sample was PBMCs. These receptors all stem from a female donor in good health and CMV-seropositive. Each CDR3 is given with its conserved first and last residue. Fields, in order: V gene, D gene, J gene, CDR3 DNA, CDR3 protein. The D gene is left open where the match is weak.

V: TRBV11-2; D: TRBD1; J: TRBJ2-7; DNA: TGTGCCAGCACCACGACAGGGGTTTCCTACGAGCAGTACTTC; CDR3: CASTTTGVSYEQYF
V: TRBV2; D: TRBD2; J: TRBJ2-7; DNA: TGTGCCAGCAGTGGGCCGGGCTGGCGGGGGGGCTCCTACGAGCAGTACTTC; CDR3: CASSGPGWRGGSYEQYF
V: TRBV7-2; D: TRBD1; J: TRBJ1-1; DNA: TGTGCCAGCAGCTTCATGGGACAGGGGAACACTGAAGCTTTCTTT; CDR3: CASSFMGQGNTEAFF
V: TRBV28; D: TRBD1; J: TRBJ1-5; DNA: TGTGCCAGCAGCCGGGACAGGGAGCCTCAGCCCCAGCATTTT; CDR3: CASSRDREPQPQHF
V: TRBV18; D: -; J: TRBJ1-4; DNA: TGTGCCAGCTCACCGGGGGCCACTAATGAAAAACTGTTTTTT; CDR3: CASSPGATNEKLFF
V: TRBV7-6; D: TRBD1; J: TRBJ2-7; DNA: TGTGCCAGCAGCTCGGACAGGGGATCCGAGCAGTACTTC; CDR3: CASSSDRGSEQYF
V: TRBV5-4; D: -; J: TRBJ2-7; DNA: TGTGCCACCGAAGCCCAGGGGAGTCAGTACGAGCAGTACTTC; CDR3: CATEAQGSQYEQYF
V: TRBV7-6; D: TRBD2; J: TRBJ2-3; DNA: TGTGCCAGCAGCTTAAGGGGCGGGGGGGGCGTAGATACGCAGTATTTT; CDR3: CASSLRGGGGVDTQYF
V: TRBV6-1; D: -; J: TRBJ1-3; DNA: TGTGCCAGCAGGAAGACGGGAAACTACGGAAACACCATATATTTT; CDR3: CASRKTGNYGNTIYF
V: TRBV4-3; D: TRBD2; J: TRBJ2-3; DNA: TGCGCCAGCAGCCAATCGACTAGCGGGGGGCAGGATACGCAGTATTTT; CDR3: CASSQSTSGGQDTQYF
V: TRBV11-2; D: -; J: TRBJ2-7; DNA: TGTGCCAGCAGCCTATCCTCCTACGAGCAGTACTTC; CDR3: CASSLSSYEQYF
V: TRBV6-5; D: TRBD1; J: TRBJ2-7; DNA: TGTGCCAGCAGTTCCCGGGACAGGGCCTACGAGCAGTACTTC; CDR3: CASSSRDRAYEQYF
V: TRBV19; D: TRBD1; J: TRBJ1-6; DNA: TGTGCCAGTAGTCGGGACAGGGAGAATTCACCCCTCCACTTT; CDR3: CASSRDRENSPLHF
V: TRBV6-1; D: -; J: TRBJ1-1; DNA: TGTGCCAGCAGTGCGGGACGGAGGGTCGCTGAAGCTTTCTTT; CDR3: CASSAGRRVAEAFF
V: TRBV2; D: TRBD1; J: TRBJ1-4; DNA: TGTGCCAGCAGTGAAGCGGTGGACAGGAATGAAAAACTGTTTTTT; CDR3: CASSEAVDRNEKLFF
V: TRBV2; D: TRBD2; J: TRBJ2-5; DNA: TGTGCCAGCAGTGGGGGACTAGCGGGAGAGGCCCAGTACTTC; CDR3: CASSGGLAGEAQYF
V: TRBV30; D: -; J: TRBJ2-4; DNA: TGTGCCTGGAGTGTCCCCCTTCCCGGGGCCAAAAACATTCAGTACTTC; CDR3: CAWSVPLPGAKNIQYF
V: TRBV5-6; D: TRBD1; J: TRBJ1-6; DNA: TGTGCCAGCAGCTCGGACAGGGGGAATTCACCCCTCCACTTT; CDR3: CASSSDRGNSPLHF
V: TRBV6-4; D: -; J: TRBJ2-2; DNA: TGTGCCAGCAGTGACTGGGCTAAGGACGGGGAGCTGTTTTTT; CDR3: CASSDWAKDGELFF
V: TRBV6-5; D: -; J: TRBJ1-2; DNA: TGTGCCAGCAGTTACTCGTCAGGGCGACGCTATGGCTACACCTTC; CDR3: CASSYSSGRRYGYTF
V: TRBV7-2; D: TRBD2; J: TRBJ2-7; DNA: TGTGCCAGCAGCTTAGCTAGCGGGAGTATGTACGAGCAGTACTTC; CDR3: CASSLASGSMYEQYF
V: TRBV7-8; D: -; J: TRBJ2-1; DNA: TGTGCCAGCAGCTTAGGTGGGGGGGGCTCATCCGACAATGAGCAGTTCTTC; CDR3: CASSLGGGGSSDNEQFF
V: TRBV18; D: TRBD1; J: TRBJ1-4; DNA: TGTGCCAGCTCACCACCTCAGGGGGCAACTAATGAAAAACTGTTTTTT; CDR3: CASSPPQGATNEKLFF
V: TRBV4-3; D: -; J: TRBJ1-2; DNA: TGCGCCAGCAGCCCCCAGACAGGTGCGAATGGCTACACCTTC; CDR3: CASSPQTGANGYTF
V: TRBV18; D: -; J: TRBJ2-7; DNA: TGTGCCAGCTCACCACGACAGTGGGCCTACGAGCAGTACTTC; CDR3: CASSPRQWAYEQYF
V: TRBV11-2; D: -; J: TRBJ2-7; DNA: TGTGCCAGCAGCTCAGGACTGACGTACGAGCAGTACTTC; CDR3: CASSSGLTYEQYF
V: TRBV7-9; D: -; J: TRBJ2-1; DNA: TGTGCCAGCAGAATTACGGGGGTTCCCTACAATGAGCAGTTCTTC; CDR3: CASRITGVPYNEQFF
V: TRBV6-5; D: TRBD1; J: TRBJ2-3; DNA: TGTGCCAGCAGTTGGGGACAGGCTACAGATACGCAGTATTTT; CDR3: CASSWGQATDTQYF
V: TRBV6-6; D: -; J: TRBJ2-3; DNA: TGTGCCACGATAGCGGACCCTAGCACAGATACGCAGTATTTT; CDR3: CATIADPSTDTQYF
V: TRBV9; D: -; J: TRBJ2-7; DNA: TGTGCCAGCAGCGTAGGAGCATCCGGGGGACGCGAGCAGTACTTC; CDR3: CASSVGASGGREQYF
V: TRBV5-1; D: -; J: TRBJ1-2; DNA: TGCGCCAGCAGCCCGGACAGCAACTATGGCTACACCTTC; CDR3: CASSPDSNYGYTF
V: TRBV6-5; D: -; J: TRBJ1-1; DNA: TGTGCCAGCAGTTACTCGGGGCGGAACACTGAAGCTTTCTTT; CDR3: CASSYSGRNTEAFF
V: TRBV6-1; D: TRBD1; J: TRBJ1-1; DNA: TGTGCCAGCAGAGATCCGCGACCAGGGGGCGAAGCTTTCTTT; CDR3: CASRDPRPGGEAFF
V: TRBV27; D: -; J: TRBJ2-3; DNA: TGTGCCAGCAGTTTTCGACGGCCGGGCGCAGTAAGCGGTCGCACAGATACGCAGTATTTT; CDR3: CASSFRRPGAVSGRTDTQYF
V: TRBV19; D: -; J: TRBJ1-5; DNA: TGTGCCAGTAGTATTCCGGGTACTCAGCCCCAGCATTTT; CDR3: CASSIPGTQPQHF
V: TRBV18; D: -; J: TRBJ2-7; DNA: TGTGCCAGCTCCCTTAACACAGGGCGCCGCACCTACGAGCAGTACTTC; CDR3: CASSLNTGRRTYEQYF
V: TRBV5-1; D: -; J: TRBJ1-2; DNA: TGCGCCAGCAGCTTGGGGCAGGGTGGGGATGGCTACACCTTC; CDR3: CASSLGQGGDGYTF
V: TRBV10-3; D: TRBD2; J: TRBJ2-2; DNA: TGTGCCATCAGTGAGGCGCTTGGGACTAGCGGGGGGAACACCGGGGAGCTGTTTTTT; CDR3: CAISEALGTSGGNTGELFF
V: TRBV11-3; D: TRBD2; J: TRBJ2-7; DNA: TGTGCCAGCAGCTACCCGTTAGCGGGGGGGCGGGAGCAGTACTTC; CDR3: CASSYPLAGGREQYF
V: TRBV7-9; D: -; J: TRBJ2-7; DNA: TGTGCCAGCAGTACAGGATCCTACGAGCAGTACTTC; CDR3: CASSTGSYEQYF
V: TRBV29-1; D: TRBD1; J: TRBJ2-1; DNA: TGCAGCGTTGAAGACACCGGGACAGGGAGTAATGAGCAGTTCTTC; CDR3: CSVEDTGTGSNEQFF